The 27 T cell receptor beta chains listed next were all sequenced from one sample in a study of blood T cell repertoires in COVID-19. The protocol was immunoSEQ multiplex PCR, while the TCRdb copy is restricted to in-frame clones and leaves out a portion. There are about 180,000 clones in the sample; 81% occur only once, and 12% lies in the top ten. Specimen: peripheral blood. Receptors were obtained from a woman older than 75 with COVID-19, enrolled during active disease.

The rearrangement links TRBV10-3 to TRBJ1-1; TRBD1 might be the D (5 bases). CDR1 is ENHRY and CDR2 is SYGVKD in the germline V gene. Trimming left V 6 bases short and J 1 base short, with 6 bases between. CDR3 length equals 12 residues. DNA of the CDR3: TGTGCCATCAGGACAGCGAACACTGAAGCTTTCTTT. Amino acids: CAIRTANTEAFF.

The chain combines TRBV7-2 with TRBJ2-3; D possibly corresponds to TRBD1 (6 bases). V was shortened by 5 bases and J by 2 bases, with 20 bases between the two germline ends. CDR3 length: 17 amino acids. The germline V gene encodes CDR1 SGHTA and CDR2 FQGNSA. The CDR3 is CASSPTAGQLLTDTQYF. The CDR3, as DNA: TGTGCCAGCAGCCCCACGGCAGGACAGCTACTCACAGATACGCAGTATTTT.

The CDR3 sequence: CSVAASGADTQYF. The CDR3 DNA reads TGCAGCGTCGCTGCCTCAGGGGCGGATACGCAGTATTTT. The chain combines TRBV29-1 with TRBJ2-3, with D possibly TRBD1 on 6 matching bases. The CDR3 spans 13 residues. CDR1 is SQVTM and CDR2 is ANQGSEA in the germline V gene. V dropped 6 bases and J dropped 6 bases, with 16 bases sitting between them.

This rearrangement joins TRBV13 to TRBJ2-5; 7 bases line up with TRBD1. Germline CDR1 reads PRHDT; CDR2 reads FYEKMQ (reference sequence). The CDR3 spans 17 residues. Trimming at V came to 3 bases and at J to 5 bases, leaving 15 bases not matched to a gene. Here the CDR3 DNA reads TGTGCCAGCAGCTTTGGAAGTAACAGGGGTCGCCTCGAGACCCAGTACTTC. Translation: CASSFGSNRGRLETQYF.

The rearrangement uses TRBV4-1 and TRBJ2-3; 9 positions match TRBD2. In germline, CDR1 is MGHRA, CDR2 YSYEKL. Trimming at V came to 0 bases and at J to 14 bases, leaving 15 bases not matched to a gene. The CDR3 has 16 amino acids. CDR3 amino acids: CASSQDKEREDFTRYF. The CDR3 DNA follows: TGCGCCAGCAGCCAAGATAAGGAGCGGGAGGATTTTACTAGGTATTTT.

The chain uses TRBV29-1 and TRBJ2-5, with D unresolved. V was cut by 1 base and J by 2 bases, with 5 bases left in between. Germline V gene data show CDR1 as SQVTM and CDR2 as ANQGSEA. CDR3 length equals 12 residues. The CDR3 coding sequence is TGCAGCGTTGAAGCCAGTCAAGAGACCCAGTACTTC. Its protein product is CSVEASQETQYF.

J is TRBJ1-4 and V is TRBV10-3; tentatively, D is TRBD1 (5 bases). The CDR3 is 16 amino acids. The germline CDR1 and CDR2 sequences are ENHRY and SYGVKD. V was pared by 2 bases and J by 4 bases, with 14 bases between. The CDR3 region has the DNA TGTGCCATCAGTGAGCGTCCGACAGCTTTTAATGAAAAACTGTTTTTT. Protein product: CAISERPTAFNEKLFF.

This chain joins TRBV2 and TRBJ2-3; the D gene is possibly TRBD2 (5 bases). The CDR3 has 15 residues. CDR1 SNHLY and CDR2 FYNNEI come from the germline V gene. V gave up 7 bases and J gave up 1 base, with 15 bases separating them. The CDR3 is CASKSRGWGTDTQYF. For the CDR3, the DNA is TGTGCCAGCAAATCCAGAGGGTGGGGCACAGATACGCAGTATTTT. Full variable domain (missing parts from reference TRBV2 and TRBJ2-3): EPEVTQTPSHQVTQMGQEVILRCVPISNHLYFYWYRQILGQKVEFLVSFYNNEISEKSEIFDDQFSVERPDGSNFTLKIRSTKLEDSAMYFCASKSRGWGTDTQYFGPGTRLTVL.

The chain links TRBV10-3 to TRBJ2-2; 10 bases map to TRBD1. The length of the CDR3 is 13 residues. Trimming cost V 9 bases and J 7 bases; bases outside gene matches: 5. Germline V gives CDR1 ENHRY, CDR2 SYGVKD. The CDR3 reads CAIRQGADGELFF. CDR3 bases: TGTGCCATTAGACAGGGGGCCGACGGGGAGCTGTTTTTT.

The chain is built from TRBV27 and TRBJ1-2; 7 bases match TRBD1. The CDR3 runs to 11 residues. After removal of 10 bases from V and 8 bases from J, the junction contained 7 bases not matched to a gene. CDR1 and CDR2 (germline): MNHEY, SMNVEV (reference sequence). Written as DNA, the CDR3 is TGTGCCAAAAGGGGGCGAGGGGGCTACACCTTC. Translation: CAKRGRGGYTF.

This clone was counted only a few times. The rearrangement joins TRBV30 to TRBJ2-2, with 13 nucleotides matching TRBD2. CDR3 length equals 18 residues. With 3 bases clipped from V and 5 bases from J, the junction kept 12 bases outside the gene matches. The germline V gene has CDR1 GTSNPN and CDR2 SVGIG (reference sequence). The CDR3 loop is CAWSPTPGLAGRTGELFF. In nucleotides, the CDR3 is TGTGCCTGGAGCCCTACACCGGGACTAGCGGGGAGGACCGGGGAGCTGTTTTTT.

The chain uses TRBV7-3 and TRBJ1-6; possible D gene TRBD1, 6 bases. Trimming shortened V by 5 bases and J by 8 bases, and 13 bases separated the two germline ends. Germline V lookup: CDR1 SGHTA, CDR2 FQGTGA. This CDR3 has 14 residues. CDR3 nucleotide sequence: TGTGCCAGCAGCCGGACAGTGTCTCATTCACCCCTCCACTTT. Amino acids: CASSRTVSHSPLHF.

This rearrangement joins TRBV11-2 to TRBJ1-2, with 8 bases lining up with TRBD1. J gave up 4 bases and V 7 bases, and 8 bases lay outside the gene matches. The CDR3 is 14 residues long. CDR1 and CDR2 from the germline V gene are SGHAT and FQNNGV. CDR3 nucleotide sequence: TGTGCCAGCACCCAAGTCAGGGGGCCCTATGGCTACACCTTC. Encoded protein: CASTQVRGPYGYTF.

The chain recombines TRBV7-3 with TRBJ1-2, with D tentatively TRBD1 (6 bases). This CDR3 spans 16 amino acids. Trimming took 1 base from V and 3 from J, leaving 15 bases between them. CDR1 is SGHTA and CDR2 is FQGTGA in the germline V gene. In DNA form, the CDR3 reads TGTGCCAGCAGCTTAAATGGGGCAGGGGCGGACTATGGCTACACCTTC. Residues: CASSLNGAGADYGYTF. Combining the CDR3 with reference TRBV7-3 and TRBJ1-2 gives the whole variable domain GAGVSQTPSNKVTEKGKYVELRCDPISGHTALYWYRQSLGQGPEFLIYFQGTGAADDSGLPNDRFFAVRPEGSVSTLKIQRTERGDSAVYLCASSLNGAGADYGYTFGSGTRLTVV.

This chain connects TRBV2 to TRBJ1-4; 7 bases align to TRBD1. The CDR3 is 14 amino acids. The V and J ends lost 7 bases and 5 bases, in that order; junction bases with no gene match: 7. Germline CDR1 and CDR2: SNHLY and FYNNEI. The chain's CDR3 is CASISDRVNEKLFF. The CDR3 DNA reads as TGTGCCAGCATCTCCGACAGGGTGAATGAAAAACTGTTTTTT.

The chain couples TRBV10-3 to TRBJ2-7; perhaps TRBD2 as D (6 bases). Deletions cut 10 bases from V and 5 bases from J, with 15 bases between. The CDR3 is 12 residues long. Germline lookup yields CDR1 ENHRY and CDR2 SYGVKD. The CDR3 here is CATRRDGDEQYF. For the CDR3, the DNA is TGTGCCACCCGGCGGGATGGCGACGAGCAGTACTTC.

The gene calls are TRBV9 and TRBJ1-1; 7 bases align to TRBD1. The CDR3 runs to 13 residues. The ends lost 4 bases at V and 3 bases at J; junction bases unmatched: 3. Germline-derived CDR1 and CDR2 are SGDLS and YYNGEE. CDR3 sequence: CASSFTGDTEAFF. The CDR3 DNA follows: TGTGCCAGCAGCTTCACAGGGGACACTGAAGCTTTCTTT.

CDR3 nucleotides: TGTGCCAGCAGCTTAGCGTTTCAGGAGGGCCTTGACAATGAGCAGTTCTTC. Amino acids: CASSLAFQEGLDNEQFF. This sequence joins TRBV7-9 and TRBJ2-1, with TRBD2 as a possible D gene (6 bases). The CDR3 runs to 17 residues. Trimming took off 0 bases at V and 5 bases at J, with 17 bases between the two ends. From germline, CDR1 is SEHNR and CDR2 FQNEAQ (reference sequence).

V usage is TRBV5-4 and J usage is TRBJ1-2; 7 bases map to TRBD1. The germline gives CDR1 SGHNT, CDR2 YYREEE (reference sequence). Trimming cost V 4 bases and J 8 bases; bases outside gene matches: 11. CDR3 length equals 14 residues. CDR3 sequence: CASSPPGGQLGYTF. For the CDR3, the DNA is TGTGCCAGCAGCCCCCCAGGGGGACAGCTCGGCTACACCTTC.

This chain uses TRBV6-2 or TRBV6-3 with TRBJ1-2, with TRBD1 identical over 7 bases. Germline V gene sequence: CDR1 MNHEY, CDR2 SVGEGT. CDR3 length equals 15 residues. Losses at the gene ends were 4 bases for V and 4 bases for J; bases not matched to a gene: 9. The CDR3 DNA reads TGTGCCAGCAGTTCGACAGGGAGGTCGATCTATGGCTACACCTTC. This sequence encodes CASSSTGRSIYGYTF.

The V and J genes are TRBV2 and TRBJ1-1; 7 nucleotides line up with TRBD1. Germline lookup yields CDR1 SNHLY and CDR2 FYNNEI. V lost 6 bases and J lost 0; bases outside the gene matches: 10. CDR3 length: 16 amino acids. CDR3 residues: CASRRTATGMNTEAFF. The CDR3, as DNA: TGTGCCAGCAGGAGGACAGCGACAGGGATGAACACTGAAGCTTTCTTT.

CDR3 sequence: CASGLDRDRGQTFF. The CDR3 nucleotides read TGTGCCAGCGGTTTGGACCGGGACAGGGGGCAAACTTTCTTT. This chain uses TRBV11-3 with TRBJ1-1; 12 nucleotides match TRBD1. The CDR3 loop spans 14 amino acids. V dropped 8 bases and J dropped 12; count of bases not matched to a gene: 13. Germline V CDR1 and CDR2: SGHNT, YENEEA.

The chain carries TRBV11-2 and TRBJ2-4, with D possibly TRBD1 on 5 matching bases. The CDR3 has 12 residues. Trimming shortened V by 4 bases and J by 6 bases, and 7 bases separated the two germline ends. The germline CDR1 and CDR2 sequences are SGHAT and FQNNGV. This CDR3 is CASSSDRNIQYF. The CDR3 nucleotides are TGTGCCAGCAGCTCCGACAGAAACATTCAGTACTTC.

The V call is TRBV18, the J call TRBJ1-4; 7 bases are shared with TRBD1. Germline V gene data show CDR1 as KGHSH and CDR2 as LQKENI. The CDR3 is 16 residues long. V shed 2 bases and J 0 bases; nucleotides not matched to a gene: 3. The CDR3 DNA sequence: TGTGCCAGCTCACCAGGACAGGTTGCAACTAATGAAAAACTGTTTTTT. Protein sequence: CASSPGQVATNEKLFF.

The chain carries TRBV18 and TRBJ2-3, with 13 bases that match TRBD2. The CDR3 runs 16 residues. After removal of 7 bases from V and 3 bases from J, the junction contained 7 bases not matched to a gene. Per the germline V gene, CDR1 is KGHSH and CDR2 is LQKENI. The CDR3 sequence: CASFNRLAGGTDTQYF. CDR3 nucleotides: TGTGCCAGCTTTAACCGACTAGCGGGGGGAACAGATACGCAGTATTTT.

The chain recombines TRBV11-2 with TRBJ2-7; possibly TRBD2 for D (6 bases). Trimming cost V 4 bases and J 6 bases, with 19 bases left between them. The length of the CDR3 is 15 residues. Germline CDR1 and CDR2: SGHAT and FQNNGV. CDR3 sequence (DNA): TGTGCCAGCAGCTCACTGACCGGGGGACCAGGCGAGCAGTACTTC. This gives the protein CASSSLTGGPGEQYF.

This clone has just one count. The chain is built from TRBV5-6 and TRBJ2-7; TRBD1 matches 8 bases. The CDR3 length is 15 residues. Germline V gene data show CDR1 as SGHDT and CDR2 as YYEEEE. J lost 6 bases, V lost 4 bases, and 12 bases had no gene match. CDR3 in DNA: TGTGCCAGCAGCGTAGGACAGGGACGGGTGAGCGAGCAGTACTTC. Translated: CASSVGQGRVSEQYF.